The sequence of this T cell receptor beta chain was determined in a study of T cell repertoires in cytomegalovirus infection (dated by TCRdb to 2018 to 2020). With respect to the entire study: Recently identified HLA-C-restricted CMV epitopes, whose presentation resists viral immunomodulation, were targeted by peptide stimulations together with well-studied HLA-B-restricted epitopes. Donor HLA type was relevant to the analysis, because carriage of CMV infection together with the matching HLA type was indicated by public TCR beta signatures. Points the paper makes about the study in general: In both this cohort and an independent approximately 370-donor cohort, the cumulative frequency of public TCR beta family members distinguished carriers of CMV infection plus the relevant HLA type. The ex vivo response was dominated by HLA-C-restricted CMV-specific TCR beta clonotypes, which also provided the single most frequent clonotype in two of eight donors.

The treatment or condition label here, explained by the study, means: in vitro stimulation with specific CMV peptide epitopes to enrich CMV-specific T cells. This clonotype was detected a few times. The antigen this receptor binds is unknown. One base away there is no much larger clone; base qualities are not given. The trim is 2 bases for V and 2 bases for J, with a gap of 10 bases between the germline ends. Sequences MDHEN (CDR1) and SYDVKM (CDR2) are obtained from the germline V gene. From cysteine to phenylalanine, the CDR3 is 15 amino acids long. Solely the CDR3 DNA is kept, with 45 bases framed from the first base. Sequencer: Illumina HiSeq 1500. TCRdb handled the public reads itself, with Q25 trimming in fastp and clone calling in MiXCR, and kept productive beta chains. Identical CDR3 proteins give one entry, which carries the most common genes and DNA. The sample has roughly 990,000 distinct CDR3 sequences on record, roughly 30% of them singletons. The ten top clones hold about an eighth of the sample.

Sequencing was performed on cultured CD8+ T cells from PBMCs, taken from culture after CMV antigen stimulation. This sequence was found in a human donor in good health (CMV status not recorded). Some clones in this sample may be carry-over from other donors' samples. The chain uses TRBV28 and TRBJ1-5, with no reliable assignment of the D segment. The CDR3 loop reads CASSLPPIGNQPQHF. The DNA is as follows: TGTGCCAGCAGTTTACCGCCAATCGGCAATCAGCCCCAGCATTTT.